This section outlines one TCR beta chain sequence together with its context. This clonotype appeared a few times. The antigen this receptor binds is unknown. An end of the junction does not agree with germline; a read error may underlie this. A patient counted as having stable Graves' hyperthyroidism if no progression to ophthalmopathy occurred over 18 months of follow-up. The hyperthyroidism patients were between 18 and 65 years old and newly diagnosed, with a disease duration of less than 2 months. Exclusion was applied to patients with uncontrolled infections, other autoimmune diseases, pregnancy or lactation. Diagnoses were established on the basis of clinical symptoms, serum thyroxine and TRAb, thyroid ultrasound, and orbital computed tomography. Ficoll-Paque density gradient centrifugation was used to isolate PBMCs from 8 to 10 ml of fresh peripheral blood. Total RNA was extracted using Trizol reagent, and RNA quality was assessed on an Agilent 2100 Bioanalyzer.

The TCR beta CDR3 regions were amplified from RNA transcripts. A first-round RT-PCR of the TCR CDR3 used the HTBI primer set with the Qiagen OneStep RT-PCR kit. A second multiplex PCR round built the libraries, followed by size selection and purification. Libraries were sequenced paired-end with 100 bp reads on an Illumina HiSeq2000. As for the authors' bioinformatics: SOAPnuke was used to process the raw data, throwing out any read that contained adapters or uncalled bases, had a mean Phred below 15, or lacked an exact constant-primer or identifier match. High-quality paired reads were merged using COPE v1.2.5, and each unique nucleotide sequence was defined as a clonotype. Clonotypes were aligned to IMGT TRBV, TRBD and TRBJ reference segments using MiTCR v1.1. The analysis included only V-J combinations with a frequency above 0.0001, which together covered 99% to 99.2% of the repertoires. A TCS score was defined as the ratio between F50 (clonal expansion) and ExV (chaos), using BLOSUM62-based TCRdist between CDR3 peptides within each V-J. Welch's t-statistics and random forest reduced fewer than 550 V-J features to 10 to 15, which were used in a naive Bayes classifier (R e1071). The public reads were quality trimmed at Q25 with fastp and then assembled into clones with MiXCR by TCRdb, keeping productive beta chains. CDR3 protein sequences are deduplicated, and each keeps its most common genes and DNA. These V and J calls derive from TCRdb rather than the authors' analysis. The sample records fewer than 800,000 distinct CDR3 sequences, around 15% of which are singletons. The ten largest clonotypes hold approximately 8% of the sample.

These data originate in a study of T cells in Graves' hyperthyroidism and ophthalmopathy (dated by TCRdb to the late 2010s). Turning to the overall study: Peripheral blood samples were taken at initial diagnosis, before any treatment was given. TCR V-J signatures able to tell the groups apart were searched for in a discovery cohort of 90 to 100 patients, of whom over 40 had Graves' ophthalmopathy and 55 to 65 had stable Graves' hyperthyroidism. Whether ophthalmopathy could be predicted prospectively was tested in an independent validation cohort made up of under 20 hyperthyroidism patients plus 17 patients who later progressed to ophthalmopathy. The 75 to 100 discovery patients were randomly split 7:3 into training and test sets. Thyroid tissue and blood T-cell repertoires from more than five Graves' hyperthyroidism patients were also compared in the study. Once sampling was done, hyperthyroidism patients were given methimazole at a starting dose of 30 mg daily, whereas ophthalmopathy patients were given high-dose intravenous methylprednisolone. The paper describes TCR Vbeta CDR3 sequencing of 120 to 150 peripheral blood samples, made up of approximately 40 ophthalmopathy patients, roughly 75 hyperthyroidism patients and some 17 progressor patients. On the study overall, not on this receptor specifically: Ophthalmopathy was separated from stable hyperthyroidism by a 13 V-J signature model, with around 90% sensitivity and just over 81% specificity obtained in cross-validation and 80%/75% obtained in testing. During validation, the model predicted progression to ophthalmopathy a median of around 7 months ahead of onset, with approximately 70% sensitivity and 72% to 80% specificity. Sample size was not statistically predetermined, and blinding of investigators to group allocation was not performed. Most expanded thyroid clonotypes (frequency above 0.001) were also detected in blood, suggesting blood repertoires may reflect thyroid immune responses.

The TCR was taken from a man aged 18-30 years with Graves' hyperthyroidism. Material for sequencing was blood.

The CDR3 region reads CATSDLEENAGELFF. The nucleotides read TGTGCCACCAGTGATTTAGAGGAGAACGCCGGGGAGCTGTTTTTT. The receptor chain draws on TRBV24-1 and TRBJ2-2; the D gene is unclear. The CDR3, from cysteine to phenylalanine, totals 15 residues. Just the 45-base CDR3 DNA is kept, in frame starting at base 1. Looking up the germline V gene yields CDR1 KGHDR and CDR2 SFDVKD.